Presented here are 20 T cell receptor beta chains from one specimen sequenced in a study of blood T cell repertoires in COVID-19. Profiling relied on immunoSEQ multiplex PCR, and the TCRdb table lists in-frame clones only, not all of them. The table includes about 100,000 clones, roughly 84% detected once. Sequences were obtained from peripheral blood. Receptor source: a human donor in a cohort sampled during active COVID-19.

The count of this clone is one. The V and J genes are TRBV18 and TRBJ2-1; 7 bases agree with TRBD2. The length of the CDR3 is 15 residues. J gave up 6 bases and V 5 bases, and 10 bases lay outside the gene matches. Germline loops: CDR1 KGHSH, CDR2 LQKENI. The CDR3 nucleotides are TGTGCCAGCTCAGGACCCGGGACTACCTCCAATGAGCAGTTCTTC. This codes for CASSGPGTTSNEQFF.

The CDR3 bases are TGCGCCAGCAGCCAAGACGAACAGAATACGCAGTATTTT. It translates to CASSQDEQNTQYF. The chain recombines TRBV4-3 with TRBJ2-3, with D hard to call. The CDR3 length is 13 residues. V lost 0 bases to trimming and J lost 7 bases, with 8 bases between them. CDR1 LGHNA and CDR2 YSLEER come from the germline V gene.

The chain uses TRBV6-5 and TRBJ1-3, with no clear D. Per the germline V gene, CDR1 is MNHEY and CDR2 is SVGAGI. The CDR3 consists of 16 residues. V dropped 0 bases and J dropped 0 bases, with 9 bases sitting between them. CDR3 DNA sequence: TGTGCCAGCAGTTACTCGACTGGGTCCTCTGGAAACACCATATATTTT. Encoded protein: CASSYSTGSSGNTIYF.

This chain connects TRBV4-2 to TRBJ1-1, with D perhaps TRBD1 (6 bases). V was trimmed by 1 base and J by 6 bases, leaving 18 bases between them. Germline V gene sequence: CDR1 LGHNA, CDR2 YNFKEQ. This CDR3 has 16 residues. CDR3 sequence reads: CASSQAGRGFDPEAFF. The DNA of the CDR3 is TGTGCCAGCAGCCAAGCCGGCAGGGGCTTTGACCCTGAAGCTTTCTTT.

The V and J genes are TRBV6-1 and TRBJ2-1; 12 positions match TRBD2. Germline V CDR1 and CDR2: MNHNS, SASEGT. With V trimmed by 4 bases and J by 9 bases, 10 bases remained unmatched. CDR3 length: 16 residues. The CDR3 is CASSVTLAGGPVEQFF. The CDR3 DNA sequence: TGTGCCAGCAGTGTCACCCTAGCGGGGGGGCCGGTTGAGCAGTTCTTC.

CDR3 in amino acids: CASSWYSSTDTQYF. The CDR3 nucleotides read TGCGCCAGCAGCTGGTACTCTAGCACAGATACGCAGTATTTT. This chain uses TRBV5-1 with TRBJ2-3; D call uncertain. Germline-derived CDR1 and CDR2 are SGHRS and YFSETQ. This CDR3 has 14 amino acids. Trimming took off 3 bases at V and 0 bases at J, with 8 bases between the two ends.

This chain joins TRBV5-1 and TRBJ2-1; unclear D gene. Germline CDR1 reads SGHRS; CDR2 reads YFSETQ. The CDR3 is made up of 14 amino acids. Trimming left V 0 bases short and J 8 bases short, with 12 bases between. In nucleotides, the CDR3 is TGCGCCAGCAGCTTGGTTGAGGAACGGGATGAGCAGTTCTTC. Its translation: CASSLVEERDEQFF.

CDR3 protein: CASSLESSGGYNEQFF. The CDR3 DNA reads TGTGCCAGCAGCCTCGAGTCTAGCGGGGGATACAATGAGCAGTTCTTC. This sequence joins TRBV5-6 and TRBJ2-1; 10 bases match TRBD2. The V segment lost 4 bases and the J segment 4 bases; nucleotides outside the gene matches: 8. The CDR3 totals 16 residues. The V gene's germline CDR1 is SGHDT and CDR2 YYEEEE. The whole variable domain, remainder taken from reference TRBV5-6 and TRBJ2-1, is DAGVTQSPTHLIKTRGQQVTLRCSPKSGHDTVSWYQQALGQGPQFIFQYYEEEERQRGNFPDRFSGHQFPNYSSELNVNALLLGDSALYLCASSLESSGGYNEQFFGPGTRLTVL.

The chain has TRBV12-5 and TRBJ1-5, with 7 bases matching TRBD1. Germline loops: CDR1 LGHNT, CDR2 FRNRAP. The V segment lost 3 bases and the J segment 3 bases; nucleotides outside the gene matches: 5. CDR3 length: 15 residues. DNA for the CDR3: TGTGCTAGTGGTTTCGTGACAGGGATCAATCAGCCCCAGCATTTT. Protein: CASGFVTGINQPQHF.

V and J are TRBV7-9 and TRBJ2-3; 10 nucleotides agree with TRBD2. The CDR3 runs 14 residues. Unmatched junction bases numbered 5, after V lost 6 bases and J lost 5 bases. Germline values: CDR1 SEHNR, CDR2 FQNEAQ (reference sequence). The CDR3 loop reads CASRVAGGVDTQYF. The CDR3 coding sequence is TGTGCCAGCAGGGTAGCGGGGGGCGTAGATACGCAGTATTTT.

The gene calls are TRBV7-8 and TRBJ1-1, with D possibly matching TRBD1 (5 bases). Germline CDR1 reads SGHVS; CDR2 reads FQNEAQ. The CDR3 totals 13 residues. The V and J ends lost 6 bases and 0 bases respectively, with 8 bases between them. CDR3 region: CASRLQVNTEAFF. In DNA, the CDR3 is TGTGCCAGCAGGCTACAGGTGAACACTGAAGCTTTCTTT.

The chain is built from TRBV6-6 and TRBJ1-2; 10 nucleotides match TRBD1. The CDR3 is 13 residues long. J lost 8 bases, V lost 10 bases, and 10 bases had no gene match. Germline V lookup: CDR1 MNHNY, CDR2 SVGAGI (reference sequence). CDR3 nucleotides: TGTGCCACCAACTGGGGGACAGGGGAAGGCTACACCTTC. It is translated as CATNWGTGEGYTF.

This clone appeared a few times. This chain uses TRBV5-5 with TRBJ1-5; D is unresolved. This CDR3 has 14 amino acids. Germline CDR1 is SGHKS and CDR2 is YYEKEE (reference sequence). Trimming took off 1 base at V and 4 bases at J, with 9 bases between the two ends. CDR3 residues: CASSLSNQNQPQHF. CDR3 coding DNA: TGTGCCAGCAGCTTGTCGAACCAGAATCAGCCCCAGCATTTT. The whole variable domain, remainder taken from reference TRBV5-5 and TRBJ1-5, is DAGVTQSPTHLIKTRGQQVTLRCSPISGHKSVSWYQQVLGQGPQFIFQYYEKEERGRGNFPDRFSARQFPNYSSELNVNALLLGDSALYLCASSLSNQNQPQHFGDGTRLSIL.

The chain is built from TRBV18 and TRBJ1-1, with D unresolved. V was cut by 0 bases and J by 10 bases, with 9 bases left in between. Germline V lookup: CDR1 KGHSH, CDR2 LQKENI. This CDR3 spans 12 amino acids. DNA of the CDR3: TGTGCCAGCTCACCACCGCAAGCTCGAGCTTTCTTT. It translates to CASSPPQARAFF.

The rearrangement joins TRBV5-6 to TRBJ1-5; 8 nucleotides line up with TRBD1. Germline CDR1 SGHDT, CDR2 YYEEEE. J gave up 4 bases and V 5 bases, and 14 bases lay outside the gene matches. The CDR3 has 17 residues. CDR3 protein: CASSHTNRGIRNQPQHF. Written as DNA, the CDR3 is TGTGCCAGCAGTCACACGAACAGGGGGATACGTAATCAGCCCCAGCATTTT.

V gene TRBV21-1 combines with J gene TRBJ1-6; the D call TRBD1 from the table was never checked on the DNA. TRBV21-1 is a documented pseudogene. The length of the CDR3 is 15 residues. The DNA of the CDR3 is TGTGCCAGCAGCAAATATTCACAGAGCTGCTCACCCCTCCACTTT. Translation: CASSKYSQSCSPLHF.

J is TRBJ2-7 and V is TRBV3-1 (or the pseudogene TRBV3-2); D is unresolved. CDR3 size: 16 residues. Germline V gene data show CDR1 as LGHDT and CDR2 as YNNKEL (reference sequence). V lost 4 bases, J lost 2 bases, and 18 bases lay in between. The CDR3 nucleotides read TGTGCCAGCAGCCGTCTGTACTCCCCGGTCGCCTACGAGCAGTACTTC. Translation gives CASSRLYSPVAYEQYF.

The rearrangement joins TRBV20-1 to TRBJ2-1; possibly TRBD2 for D (5 bases). V was cut by 6 bases and J by 6 bases, with 9 bases left in between. The germline gives CDR1 DFQATT, CDR2 SNEGSKA (reference sequence). The CDR3 is 11 amino acids. The CDR3 loop is CSASRVNEQFF. The CDR3 DNA is TGCAGTGCGTCGAGGGTCAATGAGCAGTTCTTC.

The J gene is TRBJ2-2, the V gene TRBV7-2, with D perhaps TRBD2 (5 bases). V shed 5 bases and J shed 3 bases, with 13 bases lying between them. The CDR3 loop spans 15 amino acids. The germline V gene has CDR1 SGHTA and CDR2 FQGNSA. The CDR3 DNA is TGTGCCAGCAGCCTTAGAGGGCGGGACACCGGGGAGCTGTTTTTT. As protein: CASSLRGRDTGELFF.

This chain joins TRBV6-2 or TRBV6-3 and TRBJ2-3; possibly TRBD2 for D (6 bases). V lost 1 base, J lost 2 bases, and 10 bases lay in between. CDR1 MNHEY and CDR2 SVGEGT come from the germline V gene. This CDR3 has 15 amino acids. CDR3 nucleotides: TGTGCCAGCAGTTACTGGTCGGGGGACACAGATACGCAGTATTTT. Its protein product is CASSYWSGDTDTQYF.